The 22 T cell receptor beta chains below all came from one sample that was sequenced in a study of blood T cell repertoires in COVID-19. Method: immunoSEQ multiplex PCR; TCRdb's copy keeps in-frame clones and lacks some. The repertoire consists of 200,000 or so clones, with 80% to 90% occurring once and the leading ten covering about 4%. Material: PBMCs or T cells enriched from blood (not recorded which). Source of these receptors: a woman under 40 who had been exposed to COVID-19.

This rearrangement joins TRBV7-9 to TRBJ2-7, with TRBD2 identical over 11 bases. Unmatched junction bases numbered 10, after V lost 5 bases and J lost 4 bases. The V gene's germline CDR1 is SEHNR and CDR2 FQNEAQ (reference sequence). The CDR3 loop spans 16 amino acids. CDR3 sequence: CASSPRPGLAAYEQYF. The CDR3 coding sequence is TGTGCCAGCAGCCCCAGACCGGGACTAGCGGCATACGAGCAGTACTTC.

This chain links TRBV5-4 with TRBJ2-1; D is possibly TRBD1 (6 bases). This CDR3 has 16 amino acids. V was cut by 2 bases and J by 4 bases, with 16 bases left in between. The germline V gene has CDR1 SGHNT and CDR2 YYREEE (reference sequence). CDR3 sequence: CASSFGEGHDYNEQFF. The CDR3, as DNA: TGTGCCAGCAGCTTCGGAGAGGGACATGATTACAATGAGCAGTTCTTC.

The rearrangement joins TRBV30 to TRBJ2-5; D possibly corresponds to TRBD2 (6 bases). This CDR3 spans 13 amino acids. Germline assignment: CDR1 GTSNPN and CDR2 SVGIG (reference sequence). V was trimmed by 1 base and J by 1 base, leaving 7 bases between them. The CDR3 region has the DNA TGTGCCTGGAGTGGGGACTTCCAAGAGACCCAGTACTTC. Protein product: CAWSGDFQETQYF.

V and J are TRBV5-4 and TRBJ2-7, with TRBD2 identical over 9 bases. The CDR3 runs 13 residues. Per the germline V gene, CDR1 is SGHNT and CDR2 is YYREEE (reference sequence). The V and J ends lost 2 bases and 7 bases, in that order; junction bases with no gene match: 4. CDR3 loop: CASSLGLALEQYF. CDR3 DNA sequence: TGTGCCAGCAGCTTAGGACTAGCGCTTGAGCAGTACTTC.

This clone was counted a single time. The chain has TRBV29-1 and TRBJ1-4; 9 bases fit TRBD1. The CDR3 sequence is 14 residues long. CDR1 and CDR2 (germline): SQVTM, ANQGSEA. The V segment lost 1 base and the J segment 8 bases; nucleotides outside the gene matches: 5. Here the CDR3 reads CSVEGGQGREKLFF. The CDR3 DNA is TGCAGCGTTGAAGGAGGACAGGGGAGGGAAAAACTGTTTTTT.

On this clone itself: This sample also contains other DNA sequences that code for the same CDR3. J is TRBJ2-1 and V is TRBV12-3 or TRBV12-4, with 7 bases lining up with TRBD2. With 2 bases clipped from V and 9 bases from J, the junction kept 1 base outside the gene matches. The CDR3 sequence is 12 residues long. CDR3 nucleotides: TGTGCCAGCAGTTTAACGGGGGGTGAGCAGTTCTTC. Translating gives CASSLTGGEQFF.

DNA for the CDR3: TGTGCCAGCAGTTACATTAGCGGTACTGAAGCTTTCTTT. This codes for CASSYISGTEAFF. The V and J genes are TRBV6-5 and TRBJ1-1; unclear D gene. Trimming shortened V by 2 bases and J by 5 bases, and 9 bases separated the two germline ends. The CDR3 loop spans 13 amino acids. In germline, CDR1 is MNHEY, CDR2 SVGAGI.

In its sample, this clone was seen many times. V gene TRBV5-4 combines with J gene TRBJ2-2, with TRBD2 identical over 12 bases. Germline values: CDR1 SGHNT, CDR2 YYREEE (reference sequence). The CDR3 has 17 residues. Losses at the gene ends were 4 bases for V and 7 bases for J; bases not matched to a gene: 11. This CDR3 reads CASSRGLAGLGGGELFF. The CDR3 nucleotides are TGTGCCAGCAGCAGGGGACTAGCGGGCCTCGGGGGCGGGGAGCTGTTTTTT.

This sequence joins TRBV7-2 and TRBJ1-2; D perhaps matches TRBD1 (5 bases). The germline gives CDR1 SGHTA, CDR2 FQGNSA. Trimming shortened V by 3 bases and J by 0 bases, and 11 bases separated the two germline ends. CDR3 length: 15 amino acids. For the CDR3, the DNA is TGTGCCAGCAGCTTCTCGAAGGGGTCTAACTATGGCTACACCTTC. Its translation: CASSFSKGSNYGYTF.

This chain uses TRBV4-2 with TRBJ2-5, with 13 bases matching TRBD2. V lost 3 bases and J lost 3; bases outside the gene matches: 1. The V gene's germline CDR1 is LGHNA and CDR2 YNFKEQ. The CDR3 length is 15 residues. The CDR3 loop reads CASSQGLAGKETQYF. In DNA form, the CDR3 reads TGTGCCAGCAGCCAGGGACTAGCGGGAAAAGAGACCCAGTACTTC.

The chain carries TRBV7-6 and TRBJ2-1; D is perhaps TRBD2 (6 bases). Germline assignment: CDR1 SGHVS and CDR2 FNYEAQ. The CDR3 extends over 17 amino acids. Between the trimmed V and J ends, which lost 1 base and 5 bases, there was a span of 18 bases. Written as DNA, the CDR3 is TGTGCCAGCAGCTTAGATATGGCGGGAAAAATGGACAATGAGCAGTTCTTC. Its translation is CASSLDMAGKMDNEQFF.

V gene TRBV2 combines with J gene TRBJ1-4, with 7 nucleotides matching TRBD1. The junction had 4 bases not matched to a gene; V was cut back by 2 bases and J by 4 bases. The CDR3 runs 15 residues. Germline V lookup: CDR1 SNHLY, CDR2 FYNNEI. CDR3 region: CASSEQTGFNEKLFF. The CDR3 region has the DNA TGTGCCAGCAGTGAACAGACAGGGTTTAATGAAAAACTGTTTTTT.

This clone has just a few counts. J is TRBJ2-2 and V is TRBV5-1; TRBD2 matches 10 bases. The CDR3 consists of 18 residues. Germline V gene data show CDR1 as SGHRS and CDR2 as YFSETQ. V gave up 1 base and J gave up 2 bases; unmatched junction bases: 8. CDR3 sequence (DNA): TGCGCCAGCAGCTTGTTTTGGACTAGCGGCGCCAACACCGGGGAGCTGTTTTTT. It specifies CASSLFWTSGANTGELFF.

This rearrangement joins TRBV7-9 to TRBJ1-1, with D possibly TRBD1 on 6 matching bases. Trimming shortened V by 5 bases and J by 4 bases, and 8 bases separated the two germline ends. The CDR3 sequence is 12 residues long. CDR1 and CDR2 from the germline V gene are SEHNR and FQNEAQ (reference sequence). CDR3 amino acids: CASSQGGTEAFF. The CDR3 nucleotides read TGTGCCAGCAGCCAAGGGGGCACTGAAGCTTTCTTT.

A few counts support this clone. The chain uses TRBV7-9 and TRBJ2-7, with 7 bases aligning to TRBD2. The CDR3 spans 14 residues. The germline V gene encodes CDR1 SEHNR and CDR2 FQNEAQ (reference sequence). Trimming removed 5 bases from V and 5 bases from J; junction bases left unmatched: 9. The CDR3 region is CASSRGGTTDEQYF. CDR3 DNA sequence: TGTGCCAGCAGCCGAGGCGGGACTACGGACGAGCAGTACTTC.

The chain is built from TRBV2 and TRBJ2-1, with 11 bases aligning to TRBD2. Unmatched junction bases numbered 7, after V lost 5 bases and J lost 4 bases. Looked up from germline, CDR1 is SNHLY and CDR2 is FYNNEI. CDR3 length: 16 amino acids. The DNA for the CDR3 is TGTGCCAGCAGTCCGGGGGGACTAGCGGATTACAATGAGCAGTTCTTC. Translated, it gives CASSPGGLADYNEQFF. Drawing the rest from reference TRBV2 and TRBJ2-1, the complete variable domain is EPEVTQTPSHQVTQMGQEVILRCVPISNHLYFYWYRQILGQKVEFLVSFYNNEISEKSEIFDDQFSVERPDGSNFTLKIRSTKLEDSAMYFCASSPGGLADYNEQFFGPGTRLTVL.

The V call is TRBV11-2, the J call TRBJ2-3; D gene uncertain. The CDR3 runs to 13 residues. V lost 3 bases to trimming and J lost 2 bases, with 6 bases between them. Per germline, CDR1 SGHAT and CDR2 FQNNGV. The CDR3 loop is CASSFRFTDTQYF. The CDR3 nucleotides are TGTGCCAGCAGCTTTAGATTCACAGATACGCAGTATTTT.

V gene TRBV5-1 combines with J gene TRBJ2-5; TRBD2 matches at 9 bases. CDR1 SGHRS and CDR2 YFSETQ come from the germline V gene. CDR3 length: 16 amino acids. With 4 bases clipped from V and 4 bases from J, the junction kept 11 bases outside the gene matches. In nucleotides, the CDR3 is TGCGCCAGCAGCCCTCGTGGCTTAGCGGGAGCAGAGACCCAGTACTTC. Its translation: CASSPRGLAGAETQYF.

The V and J genes are TRBV30 and TRBJ1-1, with D tentatively TRBD1 (5 bases). Trimming cost V 7 bases and J 4 bases, with 19 bases left between them. Germline-derived CDR1 and CDR2 are GTSNPN and SVGIG (reference sequence). This CDR3 contains 14 residues. The CDR3 DNA is TGTGCCTCGATAAAGGTGGCAGGGCGCACTGAAGCTTTCTTT. Translated, it gives CASIKVAGRTEAFF.

V usage is TRBV7-9 and J usage is TRBJ2-1; TRBD1 matches at 8 bases. The ends lost 1 base at V and 7 bases at J; junction bases unmatched: 9. CDR1 and CDR2 (germline): SEHNR, FQNEAQ (reference sequence). The CDR3 consists of 16 residues. CDR3 amino acids: CASSLVVGQGWNEQFF. Written as DNA, the CDR3 is TGTGCCAGCAGCTTAGTAGTTGGACAGGGATGGAATGAGCAGTTCTTC.

The V call is TRBV9, the J call TRBJ1-1; 7 bases map to TRBD1. The CDR3 totals 19 residues. V lost 3 bases to trimming and J lost 1 base; unmatched junction nucleotides: 18. From germline, CDR1 is SGDLS and CDR2 YYNGEE. Here the CDR3 DNA reads TGTGCCAGCAGCGCCCCGGGAGACAGGGCGGAAAAGTGGAACACTGAAGCTTTCTTT. Its translation: CASSAPGDRAEKWNTEAFF.

This chain joins TRBV4-1 and TRBJ1-1; 7 positions agree with TRBD1. The CDR3 is 15 residues long. Germline V gene data show CDR1 as MGHRA and CDR2 as YSYEKL. J was trimmed by 3 bases and V by 3 bases; bases with no gene match: 7. The CDR3 reads CASSHPWTGDTEAFF. CDR3 nucleotides: TGCGCCAGCAGCCATCCCTGGACAGGAGACACTGAAGCTTTCTTT.